The 7 T cell receptor beta chains presented below share a single source sample, sequenced in a study of CD8 T cells in Susac syndrome. The RNA input was about 0.45 to 1 ug, and it was reverse transcribed with random hexamers. TCRdb itself ran the immunoSEQ multiplex PCR reads through MiXCR, one entry per CDR3 protein. The sample consists of under 95,000 distinct CDR3 sequences, over 90% of them appearing once. The specimen sequenced was CD8+ T cells from PBMCs. These receptors were taken from a human donor with Susac syndrome.

The V and J genes are TRBV14 and TRBJ2-7; D perhaps matches TRBD2 (5 bases). V was pared by 4 bases and J by 3 bases, with 7 bases between. Germline lookup yields CDR1 SGHDN and CDR2 FVKESK. The CDR3 consists of 12 residues. CDR3 residues: CASSPTSYEQYF. The CDR3 DNA reads as TGTGCCAGCAGCCCCACTAGCTACGAGCAGTACTTC.

CDR3 sequence (DNA): TGCAGCGTTGAGACAGGACGAACCTACGAGCAGTACTTC. It encodes CSVETGRTYEQYF. The V call is TRBV29-1, the J call TRBJ2-7; D possibly corresponds to TRBD1 (6 bases). Germline V lookup: CDR1 SQVTM, CDR2 ANQGSEA. The V gene lost 3 bases and the J gene lost 2 bases, with 11 bases spanning the gap. The CDR3 spans 13 residues.

J is TRBJ2-1 and V is TRBV7-8; 8 nucleotides line up with TRBD2. The CDR3 runs to 14 residues. Germline lookup yields CDR1 SGHVS and CDR2 FQNEAQ. V gave up 6 bases and J gave up 3 bases; unmatched junction bases: 4. CDR3 DNA sequence: TGTGCCAGCAGGGTCGGGGGGGGCTACAATGAGCAGTTCTTC. This sequence encodes CASRVGGGYNEQFF. The variable domain in full, completed from reference TRBV7-8 and TRBJ2-1, reads GAGVSQSPRYKVAKRGQDVALRCDPISGHVSLFWYQQALGQGPEFLTYFQNEAQLDKSGLPSDRFFAERPEGSVSTLKIQRTQQEDSAVYLCASRVGGGYNEQFFGPGTRLTVL.

The V gene is TRBV7-8, the J gene TRBJ1-5; no clear D. The CDR3 totals 15 residues. The V gene's germline CDR1 is SGHVS and CDR2 FQNEAQ. V lost 4 bases to trimming and J lost 4 bases, with 14 bases between them. CDR3 sequence (DNA): TGTGCCAGCAGCTCACCAAGCCACAGTAATCAGCCCCAGCATTTT. This encodes CASSSPSHSNQPQHF.

The CDR3 region has the DNA TGCAGTGCTAAAACCCGGGACAGCTTCACAGATACGCAGTATTTT. This codes for CSAKTRDSFTDTQYF. The chain has TRBV20-1 and TRBJ2-3, with 7 bases matching TRBD1. Germline CDR1 and CDR2: DFQATT and SNEGSKA (reference sequence). The CDR3 sequence is 15 residues long. Trimming removed 4 bases from V and 2 bases from J; junction bases left unmatched: 9.

The chain couples TRBV4-2 to TRBJ2-1; D gene unclear. The CDR3 loop spans 13 amino acids. V lost 5 bases and J lost 6, with 11 bases in between. Germline values: CDR1 LGHNA, CDR2 YNFKEQ. This CDR3 is CASSSEWANEQFF. The CDR3 DNA sequence: TGTGCCAGCAGCTCAGAGTGGGCCAATGAGCAGTTCTTC.

The chain has TRBV28 and TRBJ2-6, with 7 bases identical to TRBD2. Germline values: CDR1 MDHEN, CDR2 SYDVKM. After removal of 1 base from V and 0 bases from J, the junction contained 6 bases not matched to a gene. The length of the CDR3 is 18 residues. CDR3 region: CASSLYPAGTSGANVLTF. Here the CDR3 DNA reads TGTGCCAGCAGTTTATATCCAGCGGGGACCTCTGGGGCCAACGTCCTGACTTTC.